One sample yielded the 22 T cell receptor beta chains listed below, sequenced in a study of T cell responses to AZD1222 COVID-19 vaccine. Profiling relied on immunoSEQ multiplex PCR, and the TCRdb table lists in-frame clones only, not all of them. The sample holds approximately 200,000 clones, around 93% seen once. This material consisted of peripheral blood, taken on day 0 of AZD1222 vaccination. These receptors originate from an adult in good health.

The J gene is TRBJ1-5, the V gene TRBV30, with 7 bases lining up with TRBD1. CDR1 and CDR2 (germline): GTSNPN, SVGIG (reference sequence). V gave up 2 bases and J gave up 9 bases; unmatched junction bases: 7. CDR3 size: 13 residues. CDR3 nucleotides: TGTGCCTGGAGTCCATCACAGGGGTGGCCCCAGCATTTT. Its protein product is CAWSPSQGWPQHF.

The rearrangement uses TRBV19 and TRBJ1-1; D is ambiguous. V lost 2 bases and J lost 3, with 10 bases in between. The germline gives CDR1 LNHDA, CDR2 SQIVND (reference sequence). The CDR3 runs 14 residues. The CDR3 coding sequence is TGTGCCAGTAGTATAATAGGTATTTACACTGAAGCTTTCTTT. Translating it yields CASSIIGIYTEAFF. The full variable domain, with the rest looked up from reference TRBV19 and TRBJ1-1, is DGGITQSPKYLFRKEGQNVTLSCEQNLNHDAMYWYRQDPGQGLRLIYYSQIVNDFQKGDIAEGYSVSREKKESFPLTVTSAQKNPTAFYLCASSIIGIYTEAFFGQGTRLTVV.

This clone came up once. The chain uses TRBV5-4 and TRBJ1-1; D not resolved. Per the germline V gene, CDR1 is SGHNT and CDR2 is YYREEE (reference sequence). The V end was cut by 5 bases, the J end by 3 bases, with 8 bases between. This CDR3 has 12 amino acids. The CDR3 sequence: CASSYTDTEAFF. The CDR3 nucleotides are TGTGCCAGCAGTTACACCGACACTGAAGCTTTCTTT. Together with reference TRBV5-4 and TRBJ1-1, the CDR3 gives the full variable domain: ETGVTQSPTHLIKTRGQQVTLRCSSQSGHNTVSWYQQALGQGPQFIFQYYREEENGRGNFPPRFSGLQFPNYSSELNVNALELDDSALYLCASSYTDTEAFFGQGTRLTVV.

This clone has just one count. J is TRBJ1-2 and V is TRBV4-2, with a possible D match to TRBD1 (5 bases). Trimming took off 1 base at V and 6 bases at J, with 18 bases between the two ends. Germline loops: CDR1 LGHNA, CDR2 YNFKEQ. The CDR3 length is 16 residues. CDR3 sequence reads: CASSQGYRQRRDGYTF. The CDR3 bases are TGTGCCAGCAGCCAAGGGTACAGGCAACGACGCGATGGCTACACCTTC.

Here the CDR3 reads CASSPQAQSYGYTF. CDR3 nucleotide sequence: TGTGCCAGCAGCCCCCAGGCACAGTCCTATGGCTACACCTTC. The V gene is TRBV3-1 (or the pseudogene TRBV3-2), the J gene TRBJ1-2, with no clear D. CDR1 and CDR2 from the germline V gene are LGHDT and YNNKEL (reference sequence). V was shortened by 4 bases and J by 4 bases, with 13 bases between the two germline ends. The CDR3 consists of 14 residues.

The chain employs TRBV5-6 and TRBJ2-1; 14 bases map to TRBD2. Germline V gene sequence: CDR1 SGHDT, CDR2 YYEEEE. With 3 bases clipped from V and 10 bases from J, the junction kept 9 bases outside the gene matches. The CDR3 runs to 16 residues. The DNA of the CDR3 is TGTGCCAGCAGCTCGACGGGACTAGCGGGAGTGGCGGAGCAGTTCTTC. Residues: CASSSTGLAGVAEQFF.

The V and J genes are TRBV27 and TRBJ1-3; D ambiguous. From germline, CDR1 is MNHEY and CDR2 SMNVEV (reference sequence). This CDR3 region has 14 residues. V was trimmed by 2 bases and J by 1 base, leaving 6 bases between them. CDR3 DNA sequence: TGTGCCAGCAGTTTACATCCGTCTGGAAACACCATATATTTT. Translation: CASSLHPSGNTIYF.

This chain links TRBV29-1 with TRBJ2-2; the D is unclear. This CDR3 region has 13 residues. Trimming pared 4 bases from V and 5 bases from J, leaving 11 bases between. Germline-derived CDR1 and CDR2 are SQVTM and ANQGSEA. The CDR3 region is CSVGRAMTGELFF. CDR3 nucleotides: TGCAGCGTTGGTAGGGCGATGACCGGGGAGCTGTTTTTT.

This chain connects TRBV21-1 to TRBJ1-1; the table names TRBD1, a call not compared with the DNA. TRBV21-1 is deemed a pseudogene. CDR3 length: 16 residues. The CDR3, as DNA: TGTGCCAGCAGCTCGTACAGGGGAAAGCGGAGCACTGAAGCTTTCTTT. It specifies CASSSYRGKRSTEAFF.

The table lists this clone with a few counts. This chain connects TRBV7-3 to TRBJ2-7; 7 bases line up with TRBD2. Germline CDR1 is SGHTA and CDR2 is FQGTGA. The CDR3 consists of 13 residues. Trimming took 2 bases from V and 3 from J; bases not matched to a gene: 1. The CDR3 region is CASSLSGGYEQYF. The CDR3 DNA sequence: TGTGCCAGCAGCTTATCGGGAGGCTACGAGCAGTACTTC. Full variable domain (outside the CDR3, taken from reference TRBV7-3 and TRBJ2-7): GAGVSQTPSNKVTEKGKYVELRCDPISGHTALYWYRQSLGQGPEFLIYFQGTGAADDSGLPNDRFFAVRPEGSVSTLKIQRTERGDSAVYLCASSLSGGYEQYFGPGTRLTVT.

V gene TRBV28 combines with J gene TRBJ1-2; the match to TRBD1 covers 9 bases. Germline V gene sequence: CDR1 MDHEN, CDR2 SYDVKM. The ends lost 8 bases at V and 3 bases at J; junction bases unmatched: 10. This CDR3 comprises 15 residues. The CDR3 sequence: CASGFRDRAYYGYTF. CDR3 DNA: TGTGCCAGCGGCTTCCGGGACAGGGCCTACTATGGCTACACCTTC.

The chain joins TRBV2 to TRBJ1-4; maybe TRBD1 (5 bases). V was pared by 5 bases and J by 10 bases, with 23 bases between. The CDR3 runs to 16 residues. Looked up from germline, CDR1 is SNHLY and CDR2 is FYNNEI. For the CDR3, the DNA is TGTGCCAGCAGTCCCCCGAGGACAAAAGTCGACGGAAAACTGTTTTTT. Its protein product is CASSPPRTKVDGKLFF.

This clone appeared a single time. The genes are TRBV19 and TRBJ1-1, with a possible D match to TRBD1 (5 bases). This CDR3 has 12 residues. Deletions cut 6 bases from V and 7 bases from J, with 12 bases between. Germline V gene sequence: CDR1 LNHDA, CDR2 SQIVND (reference sequence). The CDR3 DNA follows: TGTGCCAGTAGAACCACGGGGGGTGAAGCTTTCTTT. It yields the protein CASRTTGGEAFF.

The gene calls are TRBV4-1 and TRBJ2-7; no firm D call. The CDR3 loop spans 17 amino acids. Germline V gives CDR1 MGHRA, CDR2 YSYEKL. V was cut by 1 base and J by 1 base, with 17 bases left in between. The DNA for the CDR3 is TGCGCCAGCAGCCAAGGGAGTGGACGACCCCCTTCCTACGAGCAGTACTTC. It specifies CASSQGSGRPPSYEQYF.

The rearrangement joins TRBV30 to TRBJ1-1; D may be TRBD1 (5 bases). Germline V CDR1 and CDR2: GTSNPN, SVGIG (reference sequence). This CDR3 is 11 amino acids long. The V gene lost 8 bases and the J gene lost 6 bases, with 13 bases spanning the gap. CDR3 residues: CANQDNAEAFF. CDR3 nucleotide sequence: TGTGCCAACCAGGACAACGCTGAAGCTTTCTTT.

V gene TRBV28 combines with J gene TRBJ2-1; 7 bases are shared with TRBD2. The CDR3 has 14 residues. J lost 8 bases, V lost 7 bases, and 11 bases had no gene match. The germline gives CDR1 MDHEN, CDR2 SYDVKM. The CDR3 sequence is CASKEAGRGDEQFF. The CDR3 region has the DNA TGTGCCAGCAAGGAAGCGGGGAGGGGCGATGAGCAGTTCTTC.

This chain uses TRBV28 with TRBJ1-1; a weak D match, TRBD1 (6 bases). The CDR3 totals 15 residues. Germline V gene data show CDR1 as MDHEN and CDR2 as SYDVKM. Trimming removed 7 bases at V and 3 bases at J, with 18 bases between. The CDR3 nucleotides read TGTGCCAGCAAGGAGACAGGTGTGAGGGACACTGAAGCTTTCTTT. Translating it yields CASKETGVRDTEAFF.

The chain has TRBV5-1 and TRBJ1-2; D gene uncertain. Trimming pared 0 bases from V and 3 bases from J, leaving 12 bases between. From germline, CDR1 is SGHRS and CDR2 YFSETQ. The CDR3 is made up of 15 amino acids. The chain's CDR3 is CASSLAYPDDYGYTF. Written as DNA, the CDR3 is TGCGCCAGCAGCTTGGCGTATCCGGACGACTATGGCTACACCTTC.

The rearrangement links TRBV7-2 to TRBJ1-1; TRBD1 is a possible D gene (5 bases). Germline CDR1 is SGHTA and CDR2 is FQGNSA. The ends were cut back, 2 bases at V and 2 bases at J, with 9 bases in the middle. CDR3 length: 14 amino acids. The CDR3 DNA follows: TGTGCCAGCAGCTTATCGACAGCAAACACTGAAGCTTTCTTT. Its protein product is CASSLSTANTEAFF.

The CDR3 here is CASSLGQGNEKLFF. The DNA for the CDR3 is TGTGCCAGCAGCTTGGGACAGGGCAATGAAAAACTGTTTTTT. This sequence joins TRBV13 and TRBJ1-4; TRBD1 agrees at 9 bases. The CDR3 has 14 residues. V lost 3 bases to trimming and J lost 5 bases; unmatched junction nucleotides: 1. The germline gives CDR1 PRHDT, CDR2 FYEKMQ (reference sequence).

The gene calls are TRBV28 and TRBJ1-5; no definite D call. CDR3 length equals 13 residues. Germline-derived CDR1 and CDR2 are MDHEN and SYDVKM. V was pared by 3 bases and J by 5 bases, with 8 bases between. Written as DNA, the CDR3 is TGTGCCAGCAGTTTGAACACGCATCAGCCCCAGCATTTT. This translates into CASSLNTHQPQHF.

The rearrangement links TRBV12-3 or TRBV12-4 to TRBJ1-5, with D hard to call. Trimming cost V 3 bases and J 3 bases, with 6 bases left between them. The CDR3 has 13 amino acids. The CDR3 protein is CASSFGINQPQHF. The CDR3 DNA is TGTGCCAGCAGTTTTGGGATCAATCAGCCCCAGCATTTT.